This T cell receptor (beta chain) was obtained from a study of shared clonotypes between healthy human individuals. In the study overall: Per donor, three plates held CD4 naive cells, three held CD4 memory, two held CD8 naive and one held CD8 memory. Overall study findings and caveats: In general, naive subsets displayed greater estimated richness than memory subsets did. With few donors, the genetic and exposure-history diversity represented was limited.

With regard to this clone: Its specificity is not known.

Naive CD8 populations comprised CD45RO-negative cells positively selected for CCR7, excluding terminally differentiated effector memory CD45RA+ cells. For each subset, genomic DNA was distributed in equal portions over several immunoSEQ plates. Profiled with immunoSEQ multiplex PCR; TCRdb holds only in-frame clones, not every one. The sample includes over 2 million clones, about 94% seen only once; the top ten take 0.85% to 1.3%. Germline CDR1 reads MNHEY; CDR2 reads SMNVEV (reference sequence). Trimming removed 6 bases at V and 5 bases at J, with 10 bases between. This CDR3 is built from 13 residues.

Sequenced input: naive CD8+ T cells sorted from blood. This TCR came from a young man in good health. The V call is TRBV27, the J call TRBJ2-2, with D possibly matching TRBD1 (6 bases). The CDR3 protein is CASSTGRTGELFF. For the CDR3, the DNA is TGTGCCAGCAGCACAGGGCGAACCGGGGAGCTGTTTTTT.